Below, one T cell receptor (beta chain) is given with its context. These data originate in a study of OX40 agonist ivuxolimab in advanced cancers. Study context: One hepatocellular carcinoma and two cutaneous melanoma patients partially responded.

Peripheral blood came from all dose cohorts at three timepoints. CDR1 SGHRS and CDR2 YFSETQ come from the germline V gene. The CDR3 covers 17 residues. V lost 4 bases to trimming and J lost 7 bases; unmatched junction nucleotides: 12. TCRdb's copy holds only in-frame clones and misses some; the assay was immunoSEQ multiplex PCR. The profile shows some 42,000 clones, about 87% of them singletons. This receptor was identified in an adult with an advanced solid tumor such as melanoma, head and neck, liver or kidney cancer. Material: CD4+ or CD8+ T cells sorted from blood, obtained in a trial of the OX40 agonist ivuxolimab. V gene TRBV5-1 combines with J gene TRBJ2-2; 11 bases agree with TRBD2. Here the CDR3 reads CASSAPPPTSGVGELFF. The CDR3 DNA sequence: TGCGCCAGCAGCGCTCCACCCCCGACTAGCGGGGTCGGGGAGCTGTTTTTT.